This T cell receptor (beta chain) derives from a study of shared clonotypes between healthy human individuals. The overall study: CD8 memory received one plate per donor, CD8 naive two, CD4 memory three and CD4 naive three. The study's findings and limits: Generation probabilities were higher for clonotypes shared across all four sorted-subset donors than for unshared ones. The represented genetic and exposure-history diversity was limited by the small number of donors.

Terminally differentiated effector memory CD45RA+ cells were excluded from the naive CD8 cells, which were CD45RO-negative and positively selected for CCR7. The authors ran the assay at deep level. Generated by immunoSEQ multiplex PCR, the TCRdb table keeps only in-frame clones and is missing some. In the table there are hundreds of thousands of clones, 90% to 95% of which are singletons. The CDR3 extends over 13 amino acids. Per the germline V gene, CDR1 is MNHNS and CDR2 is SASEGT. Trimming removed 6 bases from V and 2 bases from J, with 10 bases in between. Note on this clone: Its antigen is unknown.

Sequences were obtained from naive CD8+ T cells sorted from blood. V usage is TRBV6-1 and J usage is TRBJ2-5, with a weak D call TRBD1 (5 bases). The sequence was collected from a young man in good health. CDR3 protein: CASRGRTQETQYF. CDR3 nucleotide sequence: TGTGCCAGCAGGGGTCGGACACAAGAGACCCAGTACTTC.